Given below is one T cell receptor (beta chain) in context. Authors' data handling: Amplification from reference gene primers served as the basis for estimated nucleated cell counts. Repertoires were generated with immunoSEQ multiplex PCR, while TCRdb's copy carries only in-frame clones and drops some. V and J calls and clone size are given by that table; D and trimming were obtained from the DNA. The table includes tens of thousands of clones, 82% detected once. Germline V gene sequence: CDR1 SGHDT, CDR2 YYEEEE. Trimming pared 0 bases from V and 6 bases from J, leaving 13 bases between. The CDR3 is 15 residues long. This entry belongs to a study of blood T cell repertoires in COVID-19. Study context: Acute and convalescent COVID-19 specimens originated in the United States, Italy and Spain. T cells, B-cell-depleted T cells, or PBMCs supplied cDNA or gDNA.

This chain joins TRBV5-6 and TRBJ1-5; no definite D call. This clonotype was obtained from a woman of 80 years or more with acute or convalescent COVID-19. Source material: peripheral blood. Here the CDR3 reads CASSLEREAAQPQHF. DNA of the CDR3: TGTGCCAGCAGCTTGGAAAGGGAGGCGGCTCAGCCCCAGCATTTT.